This TCR beta chain was recorded in a study of cytomegalovirus exposure and HLA in healthy donors. General observations from the study: Both high specificity and high sensitivity reportedly marked the classifier's diagnosis of cytomegalovirus status.

Sequencing used immunoSEQ multiplex PCR; TCRdb keeps in-frame clones, though not all of them. Among about 21,000 clones listed, around 97% were seen once. Among the 110 or so subjects of the validation cohort, separate from the approximately 700-subject first cohort, were the donors. As for this clone: Its antigen is as yet unknown.

With 0 bases removed from V and 3 bases from J, the gap between germline ends came to 17 bases. This CDR3 region has 18 residues. Per germline, CDR1 SGHTA and CDR2 FQGTGA. Sample: PBMCs. The source is a man aged 25-45 years in good health and CMV-seropositive. The chain combines TRBV7-3 with TRBJ2-2, with a weak D call TRBD2 (6 bases). CDR3 sequence reads: CASSLTRSAGTYTGELFF. Here the CDR3 DNA reads TGTGCCAGCAGCTTAACAAGGAGTGCGGGGACTTACACCGGGGAGCTGTTTTTT.